This is a list of T cell receptor beta chains from one sample in a study of tumor-infiltrating lymphocytes in primary liver carcinoma. One entry per CDR3 protein results from TCRdb running MiXCR on the multiplex PCR reads. The table includes roughly 55,000 distinct CDR3 sequences, 55% to 75% detected once. Sequenced: liver tumor tissue from sampling region 2. Every receptor here comes from a middle-aged man with primary liver carcinoma and hepatitis B virus infection. Each CDR3 is given with its conserved first and last residue. Fields, in order: J gene, V gene, CDR3 protein.

>TRBJ2-1|TRBV7-3
CASSSTLTGTSGINEQFF
>TRBJ1-1|TRBV6-5
CARSYFGPRITEAFF
>TRBJ1-1|TRBV6-5
CASSYSSGRDDFF
>TRBJ2-1|TRBV29-1
CSDARDFTREQFF
>TRBJ1-4|TRBV5-1
CASSLDRHEKLFF
>TRBJ2-1|TRBV4-3
CASNQDSGPAYNEQSF
>TRBJ2-3|TRBV5-5
CASSLTGTSGSGDTRYF
>TRBJ2-1|TRBV11-2
CASSFRRGNEQFF
>TRBJ1-2|TRBV6-5
CASSYGVNYGYTF
>TRBJ2-5|TRBV7-9
CASSLKETQYF
>TRBJ2-7|TRBV12-3/TRBV12-4
CFSSMGAGGSYEQYF
>TRBJ2-3|TRBV5-6
CTSSFGSTDTQYF
>TRBJ1-2|TRBV28
CASSSGDYGYTF
>TRBJ1-2|TRBV5-1
CASSPRDRSNYGYTF
>TRBJ2-7|TRBV28
CASTSYPASRYEQYF
>TRBJ1-5|TRBV12-3/TRBV12-4
CASSLGGQYSNQPQHF
>TRBJ2-7|TRBV29-1
CSAGWGEHEQYF
>TRBJ1-5|TRBV12-3/TRBV12-4
CASSLGDQPQHF
>TRBJ2-2|TRBV4-1
CASSQDRRYEVFTGELFF
>TRBJ1-1|TRBV7-9
CASIQGNTEALF
>TRBJ2-4|TRBV6-6
CASTPGTQLAQYF
>TRBJ2-3|TRBV6-1
CTSSTADTEYF
>TRBJ2-7|TRBV4-3
CASSEELARGHEQYF
>TRBJ2-3|TRBV20-1
CSARGTGSLMNTQYF
>TRBJ1-2|TRBV4-2
CASIREAGGGSGYTF
>TRBJ2-2|TRBV6-1
CASLGHPNTGELFF
>TRBJ2-5|TRBV7-9
CASNSTARGETQYF
>TRBJ2-7|TRBV11-2
CASNLERGYEQYF
>TRBJ2-2|TRBV11-1
CASSYTGPFPGELFF